This is a list of T cell receptor beta chains from one sample in a study of blood T cell repertoires in COVID-19. Sequenced by immunoSEQ multiplex PCR; TCRdb stores in-frame clones only, minus some. Altogether approximately 83,000 clones are present, approximately 80% being singletons, with the ten largest covering 3% to 3.5%. Material for sequencing was peripheral blood. Receptors were obtained from a man aged 50 to 59 with acute or convalescent COVID-19. Each CDR3 is given with its conserved first and last residue. Each record gives: CDR3 length, D gene, J gene, clone size, V gene, CDR3 protein, CDR3 DNA. A D gene is named only where the DNA matches it firmly. Size is stated for part of the rows, as once, few or many counts, or as a class when the clone is expanded.

len: 17
d_gene: -
j_gene: TRBJ1-5
abundance: -
v_gene: TRBV28
CDR3aa: CASSLSGRGHSNQPQHF
CDR3nt: TGTGCCAGCAGTTTATCCGGCAGGGGCCATAGCAATCAGCCCCAGCATTTT

len: 16
d_gene: -
j_gene: TRBJ2-1
abundance: -
v_gene: TRBV7-2
CDR3aa: CASSKTADSSYNEQFF
CDR3nt: TGTGCCAGCAGCAAAACAGCGGATAGCTCCTACAATGAGCAGTTCTTC

len: 15
d_gene: TRBD1
j_gene: TRBJ2-1
abundance: -
v_gene: TRBV7-2
CDR3aa: CASSSRGDRVNEQFF
CDR3nt: TGTGCCAGCAGCTCAAGGGGCGACAGGGTTAATGAGCAGTTCTTC

len: 15
d_gene: TRBD1
j_gene: TRBJ2-7
abundance: few
v_gene: TRBV2
CDR3aa: CASSPGQVSSYEQYF
CDR3nt: TGTGCCAGCAGTCCGGGACAGGTTAGCTCCTACGAGCAGTACTTC

len: 13
d_gene: -
j_gene: TRBJ1-4
abundance: -
v_gene: TRBV12-3/TRBV12-4
CDR3aa: CASSLGGRSKLFF
CDR3nt: TGTGCCAGCAGTTTGGGGGGGAGGTCGAAACTGTTTTTT

len: 12
d_gene: -
j_gene: TRBJ2-7
abundance: -
v_gene: TRBV27
CDR3aa: CASSIQTGEQYF
CDR3nt: TGTGCCAGCAGTATCCAAACAGGCGAGCAGTACTTC

len: 16
d_gene: -
j_gene: TRBJ2-7
abundance: -
v_gene: TRBV3-1/TRBV3-2
CDR3aa: CASSQGAGLNTYEQYF
CDR3nt: TGTGCCAGCAGCCAAGGGGCAGGGCTCAACACCTACGAGCAGTACTTC

len: 16
d_gene: TRBD1
j_gene: TRBJ1-2
abundance: once
v_gene: TRBV7-2
CDR3aa: CASSLRTGGTNYGYTF
CDR3nt: TGTGCCAGCAGCTTAAGGACAGGGGGTACTAACTATGGCTACACCTTC

len: 15
d_gene: TRBD2
j_gene: TRBJ2-1
abundance: -
v_gene: TRBV6-1
CDR3aa: CASSEERGTYNEQFF
CDR3nt: TGTGCCAGCAGTGAAGAGCGGGGGACCTACAATGAGCAGTTCTTC

len: 15
d_gene: -
j_gene: TRBJ2-2
abundance: -
v_gene: TRBV6-2/TRBV6-3
CDR3aa: CASSYGRTNTGELFF
CDR3nt: TGTGCCAGCAGTTACGGCAGGACGAACACCGGGGAGCTGTTTTTT

len: 15
d_gene: -
j_gene: TRBJ2-7
abundance: -
v_gene: TRBV7-9
CDR3aa: CASSSDKRDTYEQYF
CDR3nt: TGTGCCAGCAGCTCGGACAAAAGGGATACCTACGAGCAGTACTTC

len: 13
d_gene: -
j_gene: TRBJ2-5
abundance: -
v_gene: TRBV5-5
CDR3aa: CASSLATVETQYF
CDR3nt: TGTGCCAGCAGCTTGGCTACCGTGGAGACCCAGTACTTC

len: 19
d_gene: TRBD2
j_gene: TRBJ2-2
abundance: -
v_gene: TRBV11-3
CDR3aa: CASITRGLAGIFQAGELFF
CDR3nt: TGTGCCAGCATCACTAGAGGGCTAGCGGGAATATTTCAGGCCGGGGAGCTGTTTTTT

len: 14
d_gene: -
j_gene: TRBJ2-7
abundance: -
v_gene: TRBV5-1
CDR3aa: CASSLRQELYEQYF
CDR3nt: TGCGCCAGCAGCTTGCGACAGGAGTTATACGAGCAGTACTTC

len: 14
d_gene: TRBD1
j_gene: TRBJ1-1
abundance: -
v_gene: TRBV5-1
CDR3aa: CASSPGQGGTEAFF
CDR3nt: TGCGCCAGCAGCCCGGGACAGGGGGGAACTGAAGCTTTCTTT

len: 22
d_gene: TRBD1
j_gene: TRBJ2-3
abundance: -
v_gene: TRBV4-1
CDR3aa: CASSQDLSFPGQGVRWADTQYF
CDR3nt: TGCGCCAGCAGCCAAGATCTTAGCTTCCCGGGACAGGGGGTGAGGTGGGCAGATACGCAGTATTTT

len: 15
d_gene: TRBD1
j_gene: TRBJ1-3
abundance: -
v_gene: TRBV29-1
CDR3aa: CSVGTPGGGQYTIYF
CDR3nt: TGCAGCGTTGGGACCCCCGGGGGGGGACAGTACACCATATATTTT

len: 15
d_gene: TRBD2
j_gene: TRBJ2-7
abundance: -
v_gene: TRBV5-6
CDR3aa: CASSLVSSGGYEQYF
CDR3nt: TGTGCCAGCAGCTTGGTATCCTCCGGGGGGTACGAGCAGTACTTC

len: 17
d_gene: -
j_gene: TRBJ1-3
abundance: -
v_gene: TRBV5-1
CDR3aa: CASSEAPQGPSGNTIYF
CDR3nt: TGCGCCAGCAGCGAGGCCCCCCAAGGCCCCTCTGGAAACACCATATATTTT

len: 16
d_gene: -
j_gene: TRBJ2-2
abundance: -
v_gene: TRBV5-6
CDR3aa: CASSLGPRVDTGELFF
CDR3nt: TGTGCCAGCAGCTTGGGCCCCAGGGTCGACACCGGGGAGCTGTTTTTT

len: 15
d_gene: TRBD1
j_gene: TRBJ2-5
abundance: -
v_gene: TRBV5-1
CDR3aa: CASSLEDRGWETQYF
CDR3nt: TGCGCCAGCAGCCTGGAGGACAGGGGGTGGGAGACCCAGTACTTC

len: 16
d_gene: TRBD1
j_gene: TRBJ2-2
abundance: -
v_gene: TRBV7-3
CDR3aa: CASSLPGQGRTGELFF
CDR3nt: TGTGCCAGCAGCTTACCCGGACAGGGGAGGACCGGGGAGCTGTTTTTT

len: 17
d_gene: -
j_gene: TRBJ1-2
abundance: once
v_gene: TRBV5-4
CDR3aa: CASSLSLSGSVYYGYTF
CDR3nt: TGTGCCAGCAGCTTGTCGCTCTCCGGGTCGGTATATTATGGCTACACCTTC

len: 15
d_gene: TRBD2
j_gene: TRBJ2-5
abundance: -
v_gene: TRBV10-3
CDR3aa: CAISGLAGVEETQYF
CDR3nt: TGTGCCATCAGTGGACTAGCGGGAGTCGAAGAGACCCAGTACTTC

len: 16
d_gene: TRBD1
j_gene: TRBJ2-1
abundance: -
v_gene: TRBV7-2
CDR3aa: CASSSGTGPGYNEQFF
CDR3nt: TGTGCCAGCAGCAGCGGGACAGGGCCGGGATACAATGAGCAGTTCTTC

len: 14
d_gene: TRBD2
j_gene: TRBJ2-1
abundance: few
v_gene: TRBV11-1
CDR3aa: CASSPGLAGARQFF
CDR3nt: TGTGCCAGCAGCCCGGGACTAGCGGGGGCGAGGCAGTTCTTC

len: 19
d_gene: -
j_gene: TRBJ2-3
abundance: -
v_gene: TRBV21-1
CDR3aa: CASSRLADQGSISTDTQYF
CDR3nt: TGTGCCAGCAGCCGACTAGCGGACCAAGGATCGATTAGCACAGATACGCAGTATTTT

len: 15
d_gene: TRBD2
j_gene: TRBJ2-5
abundance: -
v_gene: TRBV2
CDR3aa: CASSDSSGSWETQYF
CDR3nt: TGTGCCAGCAGTGACTCCAGCGGGAGCTGGGAGACCCAGTACTTC

len: 15
d_gene: TRBD2
j_gene: TRBJ2-7
abundance: -
v_gene: TRBV7-2
CDR3aa: CASSLASGGRIEQYF
CDR3nt: TGTGCCAGCAGCTTAGCGAGCGGGGGAAGAATCGAGCAGTACTTC

len: 14
d_gene: TRBD2
j_gene: TRBJ2-7
abundance: -
v_gene: TRBV7-2
CDR3aa: CASSSVTSGGAQYF
CDR3nt: TGTGCCAGCAGCTCCGTGACTAGCGGGGGGGCACAGTACTTC

len: 16
d_gene: TRBD1
j_gene: TRBJ1-1
abundance: -
v_gene: TRBV19
CDR3aa: CASSRGQGVVNTEAFF
CDR3nt: TGTGCCAGTAGTAGAGGACAGGGGGTTGTGAACACTGAAGCTTTCTTT

len: 12
d_gene: TRBD1
j_gene: TRBJ1-2
abundance: -
v_gene: TRBV29-1
CDR3aa: CSVPGTGNGYTF
CDR3nt: TGCAGCGTTCCCGGGACAGGGAATGGCTACACCTTC

len: 14
d_gene: -
j_gene: TRBJ1-5
abundance: -
v_gene: TRBV5-1
CDR3aa: CASSLQGGNQPQHF
CDR3nt: TGCGCCAGCAGCTTACAAGGGGGTAATCAGCCCCAGCATTTT

len: 13
d_gene: -
j_gene: TRBJ2-7
abundance: once
v_gene: TRBV18
CDR3aa: CASSPRQLYEQYF
CDR3nt: TGTGCCAGCTCACCCAGACAGCTCTACGAGCAGTACTTC

len: 15
d_gene: TRBD2
j_gene: TRBJ2-7
abundance: once
v_gene: TRBV27
CDR3aa: CASSSRLAGSTRQYF
CDR3nt: TGTGCCAGCAGTTCGCGCCTAGCGGGATCTACGAGGCAGTACTTC

len: 12
d_gene: -
j_gene: TRBJ1-5
abundance: -
v_gene: TRBV7-2
CDR3aa: CASSFYGQPQHF
CDR3nt: TGTGCCAGCAGCTTCTACGGTCAGCCCCAGCATTTT

len: 16
d_gene: -
j_gene: TRBJ2-7
abundance: once
v_gene: TRBV28
CDR3aa: CASSLAPEGGSYEQYF
CDR3nt: TGTGCCAGCAGTTTAGCCCCCGAGGGGGGGTCCTACGAGCAGTACTTC

len: 15
d_gene: TRBD1
j_gene: TRBJ1-1
abundance: -
v_gene: TRBV18
CDR3aa: CASSLEGAGNTEAFF
CDR3nt: TGTGCCAGCTCACTAGAGGGGGCGGGGAACACTGAAGCTTTCTTT

len: 14
d_gene: TRBD1
j_gene: TRBJ2-1
abundance: -
v_gene: TRBV30
CDR3aa: CAWSGLGQNNEQFF
CDR3nt: TGTGCCTGGAGCGGGCTGGGACAGAACAATGAGCAGTTCTTC

len: 18
d_gene: TRBD2
j_gene: TRBJ2-3
abundance: -
v_gene: TRBV18
CDR3aa: CASSPPSRKRETTDTQYF
CDR3nt: TGTGCCAGCTCACCACCCTCCAGGAAGCGGGAGACCACAGATACGCAGTATTTT

len: 15
d_gene: -
j_gene: TRBJ2-7
abundance: -
v_gene: TRBV14
CDR3aa: CASSPQGPLVDEQYF
CDR3nt: TGTGCCAGCAGCCCGCAGGGGCCCTTAGTTGACGAGCAGTACTTC

len: 15
d_gene: TRBD1
j_gene: TRBJ2-7
abundance: -
v_gene: TRBV7-2
CDR3aa: CASSYTGTGAYEQYF
CDR3nt: TGTGCCAGCAGTTATACCGGGACAGGGGCCTACGAGCAGTACTTC

len: 15
d_gene: TRBD1
j_gene: TRBJ2-7
abundance: -
v_gene: TRBV5-6
CDR3aa: CASSLRGQGTHEQYF
CDR3nt: TGTGCCAGCAGCTTGCGGGGACAGGGCACGCACGAGCAGTACTTC

len: 13
d_gene: -
j_gene: TRBJ2-1
abundance: -
v_gene: TRBV20-1
CDR3aa: CSASLPYYNEQFF
CDR3nt: TGCAGTGCTAGTCTACCCTACTACAATGAGCAGTTCTTC